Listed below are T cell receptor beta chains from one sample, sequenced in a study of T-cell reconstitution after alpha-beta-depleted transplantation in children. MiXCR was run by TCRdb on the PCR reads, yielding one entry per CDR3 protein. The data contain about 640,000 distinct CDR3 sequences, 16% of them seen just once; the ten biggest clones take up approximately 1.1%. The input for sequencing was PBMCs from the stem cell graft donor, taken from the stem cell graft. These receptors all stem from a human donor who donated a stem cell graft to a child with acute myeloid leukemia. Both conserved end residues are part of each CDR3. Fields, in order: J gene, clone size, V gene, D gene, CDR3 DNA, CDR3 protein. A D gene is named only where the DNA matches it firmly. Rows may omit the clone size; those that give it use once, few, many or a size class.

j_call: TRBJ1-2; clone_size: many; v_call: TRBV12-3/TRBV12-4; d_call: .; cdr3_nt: TGTGCCAGCAGTTCCGTAGAGAACTATGGCTACACCTTC; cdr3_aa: CASSSVENYGYTF
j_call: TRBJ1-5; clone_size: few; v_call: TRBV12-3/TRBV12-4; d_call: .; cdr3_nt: TGTGCCAGCAGTTTAGGGTACAATAGCAATCAGCCCCAGCATTTT; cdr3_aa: CASSLGYNSNQPQHF
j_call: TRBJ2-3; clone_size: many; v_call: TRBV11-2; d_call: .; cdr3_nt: TGTGCCAGCAGCTCCGCCCCTACGCAGTATTTT; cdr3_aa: CASSSAPTQYF
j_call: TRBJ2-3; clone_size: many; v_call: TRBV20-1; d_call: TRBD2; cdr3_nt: TGCAGTGCTGGGAATCCGGGACTAGGGACGCAGTATTTT; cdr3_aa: CSAGNPGLGTQYF
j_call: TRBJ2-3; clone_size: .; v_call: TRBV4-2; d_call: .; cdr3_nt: TGCGCCAGCAGCCAAACCTTAGGTCCTAGCACAGATACGCAGTATTTT; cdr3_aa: CASSQTLGPSTDTQYF
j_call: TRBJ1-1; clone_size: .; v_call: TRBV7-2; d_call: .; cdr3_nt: TGTGCCAGCACGCTTATCAGGGGGAACACTGAAGCTTTCTTT; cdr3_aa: CASTLIRGNTEAFF
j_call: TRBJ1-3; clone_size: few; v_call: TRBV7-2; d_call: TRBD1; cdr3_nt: TGTGCCAGCAGCTTTGGACAGGGGGTATCCGGAAACACCATATATTTT; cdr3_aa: CASSFGQGVSGNTIYF
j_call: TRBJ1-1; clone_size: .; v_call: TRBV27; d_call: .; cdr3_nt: TGTGCCAGCAGTTTAATGGTCCCCCCCACTGGGACTGAAGCTTTCTTT; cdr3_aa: CASSLMVPPTGTEAFF
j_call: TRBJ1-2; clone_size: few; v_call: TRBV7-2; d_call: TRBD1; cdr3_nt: TGTGCCAGCAGCTTAGTGGGTACAGGGGGAGACTATGGCTACACCTTC; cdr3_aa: CASSLVGTGGDYGYTF
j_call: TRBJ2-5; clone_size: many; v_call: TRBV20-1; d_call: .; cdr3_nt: TGCAGTGCTAGAGATCGTAGTTTGGAGACCCAGTACTTC; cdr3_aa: CSARDRSLETQYF
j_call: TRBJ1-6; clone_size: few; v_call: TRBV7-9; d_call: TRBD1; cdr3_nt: TGTGCCAGCAGCTCAGGACAGGGGGGCTCACCCCTCCACTTT; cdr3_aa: CASSSGQGGSPLHF
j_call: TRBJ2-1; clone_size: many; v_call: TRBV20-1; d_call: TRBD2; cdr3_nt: TGCAGTGCTAAAAGGACTAGCGGGGGGACAGCCTACAATGAGCAGTTCTTC; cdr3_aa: CSAKRTSGGTAYNEQFF
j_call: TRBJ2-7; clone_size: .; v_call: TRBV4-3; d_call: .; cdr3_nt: TGCGCCAGCGGCCCAGCAGGTCACGAGCAGTACTTC; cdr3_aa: CASGPAGHEQYF